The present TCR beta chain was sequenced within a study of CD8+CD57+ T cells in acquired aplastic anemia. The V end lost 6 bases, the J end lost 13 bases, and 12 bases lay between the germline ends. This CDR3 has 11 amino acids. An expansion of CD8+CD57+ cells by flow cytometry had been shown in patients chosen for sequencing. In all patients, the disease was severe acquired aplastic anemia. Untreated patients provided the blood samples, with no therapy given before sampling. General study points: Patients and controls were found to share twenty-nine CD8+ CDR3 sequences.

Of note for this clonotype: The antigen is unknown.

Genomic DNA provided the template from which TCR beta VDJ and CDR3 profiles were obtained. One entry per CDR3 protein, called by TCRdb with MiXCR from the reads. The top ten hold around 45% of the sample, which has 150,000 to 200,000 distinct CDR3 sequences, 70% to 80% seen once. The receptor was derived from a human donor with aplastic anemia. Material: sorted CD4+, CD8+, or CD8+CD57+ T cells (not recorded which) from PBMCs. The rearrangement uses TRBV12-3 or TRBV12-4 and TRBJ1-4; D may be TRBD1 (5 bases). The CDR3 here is CASRDMGLLFF. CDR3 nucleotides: TGTGCCAGCAGAGATATGGGACTACTGTTTTTT.